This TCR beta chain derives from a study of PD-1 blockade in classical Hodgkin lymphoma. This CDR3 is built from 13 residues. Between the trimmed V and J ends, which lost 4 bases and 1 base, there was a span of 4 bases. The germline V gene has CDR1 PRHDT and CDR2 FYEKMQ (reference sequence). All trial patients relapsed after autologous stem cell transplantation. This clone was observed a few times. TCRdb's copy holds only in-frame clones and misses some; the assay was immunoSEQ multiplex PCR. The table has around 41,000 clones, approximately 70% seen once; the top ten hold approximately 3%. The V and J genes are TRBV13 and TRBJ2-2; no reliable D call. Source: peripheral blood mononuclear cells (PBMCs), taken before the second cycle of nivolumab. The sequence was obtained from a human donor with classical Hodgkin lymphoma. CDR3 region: CASSYLNTGELFF. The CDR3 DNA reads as TGTGCCAGCAGCTACTTGAACACCGGGGAGCTGTTTTTT.